A selection of T cell receptor beta chains follows, all from one sample in a study of Graves' ophthalmopathy and Graves' hyperthyroidism. TCRdb used MiXCR to reprocess the multiplex PCR reads, holding one entry per CDR3 protein. The profile shows 170,000 or so distinct CDR3 sequences, 30% to 45% of them singletons. Material: peripheral blood. The receptors were gathered from a woman in her forties with Graves' ophthalmopathy. CDR3s include the opening cysteine and the closing phenylalanine or tryptophan. The D gene is left open where the match is weak. The size field is filled for only some rows; it gives once, few, many or a size class.

d_gene,abundance,v_gene,j_gene,CDR3nt,CDR3aa
TRBD2,many,TRBV3-1,TRBJ2-7,TGTGCCAGCAGCCAAGATCCAAGCGGGAGAGGCTACGAGCAGTACTTC,CASSQDPSGRGYEQYF
NA,few,TRBV12-5,TRBJ1-2,TGTGCTAGTGGTTTGGGGGCGCGGGATGGCTACACCTTC,CASGLGARDGYTF
TRBD2,many,TRBV12-3/TRBV12-4,TRBJ2-7,TGTGCCAGCAGTTTGGGGCTAGCGGGATCCTACTACGAGCAGTACTTC,CASSLGLAGSYYEQYF
TRBD1,once,TRBV6-4,TRBJ1-2,TGTGCCAGCAGCGGAGGGGGCGCCGGCTATGGCTACACCTTC,CASSGGGAGYGYTF
NA,NA,TRBV5-1,TRBJ1-1,TGCGCCAGCAGCTTGGATTCGGGGAACACTGAAGCTTTCTTT,CASSLDSGNTEAFF
NA,NA,TRBV15,TRBJ2-5,TGTGCCACCAGCAGAGAACAAGGCAGCCTTCGGGAGACCCAGTACTTC,CATSREQGSLRETQYF
NA,NA,TRBV30,TRBJ1-1,TGTGCCTGGACCAAGCGGTTCAACACTGAAGCTTTCTTT,CAWTKRFNTEAFF
NA,NA,TRBV28,TRBJ2-7,TGTGCCAGCAGCCCAGACAGGTTTCTATACGAGCAGTACTTC,CASSPDRFLYEQYF
NA,many,TRBV27,TRBJ2-5,TGTGCCAGCAGTCGGCTGGGGGGGGCGTCCTCAGAGACCCAGTACTTC,CASSRLGGASSETQYF
NA,NA,TRBV7-8,TRBJ1-2,TGTGCCAGCAGCTCCCTTGACGGATCGGCGTGGACCTTC,CASSSLDGSAWTF
NA,many,TRBV6-2/TRBV6-3,TRBJ1-2,TGTGCCAGCAGTTTTACCGACAGATATGGCTACACCTTC,CASSFTDRYGYTF
NA,once,TRBV4-2,TRBJ2-7,TGTGCCAGCAGCCATATTACGGGACGGAGGACCTCCTACGAGCAGTACTTC,CASSHITGRRTSYEQYF
NA,few,TRBV6-1,TRBJ2-7,TGTGCCAGCAGAAACCCGGGACCCTACGAGCAGTACTTC,CASRNPGPYEQYF
NA,many,TRBV7-2,TRBJ2-2,TGTGCCAGCAGTCCGGACGTAACCGGGGAGCTGTTTTTT,CASSPDVTGELFF
NA,many,TRBV7-6,TRBJ2-5,TGTGCCAGCAGCTTAATGGCAGGGCAAGAGACCCAGTACTTC,CASSLMAGQETQYF
NA,NA,TRBV20-1,TRBJ1-2,TGCAGTGCTAGTCTACAGGGAAGAGGCTACACCTTC,CSASLQGRGYTF
NA,few,TRBV6-5,TRBJ1-5,TGTGCCAGCAGTTGGGACCCTCAACGTCAGCCCCAGCATTTT,CASSWDPQRQPQHF
NA,NA,TRBV6-1,TRBJ1-2,TGTGCCAGCAGCGAACTACCAAACTCCTATGGCTACACCTTC,CASSELPNSYGYTF
TRBD2,NA,TRBV5-1,TRBJ2-7,TGCGCCAGCAGCCGTAGCGGGAGGACATACTACGAGCAGTACTTC,CASSRSGRTYYEQYF
NA,many,TRBV3-1,TRBJ2-5,TGTGCCAGCAGCCGCAGGGGGGTCGGACAAGAGACCCAGTACTTC,CASSRRGVGQETQYF
TRBD1,many,TRBV11-2,TRBJ1-3,TGTGCCAGCAGCTTAGAGACAGGGGCTGGAAACACCATATATTTT,CASSLETGAGNTIYF
NA,many,TRBV19,TRBJ2-7,TGTGCCAGTGGCCCCGGGACAATGACCTACGAGCAGTACTTC,CASGPGTMTYEQYF
NA,NA,TRBV28,TRBJ2-7,TGTGCCAGCAGCAACCCAGGGGACACCCTCTGGGACGAGCAGTACTTC,CASSNPGDTLWDEQYF
NA,many,TRBV7-2,TRBJ2-5,TGTGCCAGCAGCTTAGAGCTGGTCGCTGAGACCCAGTACTTC,CASSLELVAETQYF
NA,many,TRBV12-3/TRBV12-4,TRBJ2-7,TGTGCCAGCAGCCAAGGGCCCTACGAGCAGTACTTC,CASSQGPYEQYF
NA,many,TRBV9,TRBJ1-4,TGTGCCAGCAGCGTAGATGGAACTAATGAAAAACTGTTTTTT,CASSVDGTNEKLFF
NA,NA,TRBV28,TRBJ1-1,TGTGCCAGCAGTTTACGTGTAGTAGAGCAGTCGGGAGCTTTCTTT,CASSLRVVEQSGAFF
TRBD2,many,TRBV6-2/TRBV6-3,TRBJ2-5,TGTGCCAGCAGTTACCCATTACCTGGGACTAGCGGTAGAGAAGAGACCCAGTACTTC,CASSYPLPGTSGREETQYF
NA,many,TRBV5-5,TRBJ1-1,TGTGCCAGCAGCTTGGTAGTATGGGGGGCACCTAACACTGAAGCTTTCTTT,CASSLVVWGAPNTEAFF
NA,many,TRBV7-3,TRBJ1-1,TGTGCCAGCAGCTTAACTCCGATGAGAGAAGCTTTCTTT,CASSLTPMREAFF
NA,many,TRBV6-1,TRBJ1-1,TGTGCCAGCAGTGACGGACAGTTGAACACTGAAGCTTTCTTT,CASSDGQLNTEAFF
TRBD1,many,TRBV7-9,TRBJ1-6,TGTGCCAGCAGCCTACCGATACAGGGGATCGGATCACCCCTCCACTTT,CASSLPIQGIGSPLHF
TRBD1,once,TRBV15,TRBJ1-1,TGTGCCACCAGCAGACAGGGGGGTGCTAGCGCTGAAACTTTCTTT,CATSRQGGASAETFF
NA,many,TRBV5-1,TRBJ2-7,TGCGCCAGCAGTAGTGGACAGCTCTACGAGCAGTACTTC,CASSSGQLYEQYF
NA,NA,TRBV6-5,TRBJ2-7,TGTGCCAGCAGTTACTCGATCGTGGGAAGATTTACATACGAGCAGTACTTC,CASSYSIVGRFTYEQYF
NA,many,TRBV27,TRBJ1-6,TGTGCCAGCAGTCTCATAACTCAAGGGCTTGGTAATTCACCCCTCCACTTT,CASSLITQGLGNSPLHF
NA,NA,TRBV7-8,TRBJ1-2,TGTGCCAGCAGCTTAGCGCCAGGGTACTATGGCTACACCTTC,CASSLAPGYYGYTF
NA,many,TRBV28,TRBJ2-6,TGTGCCAGCAGTTCCCAGAGCTCTGGGGCCAACGTCCTGACTTTC,CASSSQSSGANVLTF
TRBD1,many,TRBV14,TRBJ2-7,TGTGCCAGCAGCCATTTGGGAGCGGGACAGGGGGCGTACGAGCAGTACTTC,CASSHLGAGQGAYEQYF
NA,NA,TRBV12-3/TRBV12-4,TRBJ2-5,TGTGCCAGCAGTTTCCAAATAACGGACAGACGCCAAGAGACCCAGTACTTC,CASSFQITDRRQETQYF
NA,few,TRBV7-2,TRBJ2-7,TGTGCCAGCACCGCAGGGCCCCTCACCGAGCAGTACTTC,CASTAGPLTEQYF
NA,NA,TRBV7-2,TRBJ2-5,TGTGCCAGCAGCCTGGGGATAACGAGGCAAGAGACCCAGTACTTC,CASSLGITRQETQYF
NA,NA,TRBV6-5,TRBJ2-7,TGTGCCAGCAGTTACGGGACTCTAGGTCGGTACGAGCAGTACTTC,CASSYGTLGRYEQYF
NA,once,TRBV12-3/TRBV12-4,TRBJ1-1,TGTGCCAGCACCCTGGGCGAGATCGAAACTGAAGCTTTCTTT,CASTLGEIETEAFF
NA,once,TRBV30,TRBJ1-5,TGTGCCTGGAGTGTTGAGGGACCCCAGCATTTT,CAWSVEGPQHF